The source of this T cell receptor beta chain is a study of T-cell memory formation after mild COVID-19. General study points: A second wave of clones peaked on day 37, and their SARS-CoV-2 specificity went unconfirmed. Contracting CD4+ clones were located mainly in CM and EM, and CD8+ clones in EMRA. Cross-reactive memory seemingly joined, as some responding clones were found in pre-infection memory.

This clonotype appeared a few times. Its target is not known. The germline gives CDR1 SEHNR, CDR2 FQNEAQ (reference sequence). The CDR3 runs to 12 residues. The ends were cut back, 5 bases at V and 7 bases at J, with 9 bases in the middle. Employing constant-segment primers, 5'RACE generated TCR alpha and TCR beta cDNA libraries bearing sample barcodes and UMIs. TCRdb re-called the 5' RACE reads with MiXCR, one entry per CDR3 protein. The sample consists of roughly 280,000 distinct CDR3 sequences, under 8.5% of them appearing once. Sequencing was performed on PBMCs or a T cell subset sorted from them (not recorded which). The origin of this receptor is a man younger than 35 who had mild COVID-19 (a few samples of this study predate the infection). Cell type and time point are not known. This chain joins TRBV7-9 and TRBJ2-4; D gene unclear. CDR3 loop: CASSHDGNIQYF. The CDR3 region has the DNA TGTGCCAGCAGCCATGACGGGAACATTCAGTACTTC.